This T cell receptor (beta chain) was profiled in a study of T cell responses to AZD1222 COVID-19 vaccine. Whole-study findings and limits: Repertoires were obtained only post-peak T cell response. Clonal diversity was possibly underestimated, and the donors were mostly white British, with more females.

Concerning this clone itself: Its antigen is still unknown.

The table came from immunoSEQ multiplex PCR; TCRdb's copy has only in-frame clones and leaves some out. The top ten clones hold 5.5% to 7% of a sample with 45,000 to 55,000 clones, approximately 83% of them seen once. V lost 7 bases to trimming and J lost 3 bases, with 12 bases between them. The CDR3 has 13 residues. The sequenced sample was peripheral blood, obtained 28 days after the second AZD1222 dose. The clonotype comes from an adult who received the AZD1222 COVID-19 vaccine. The V and J genes are TRBV12-3 or TRBV12-4 and TRBJ2-5; D gene unclear. The CDR3, as DNA: TGTGCCAGCACCCGGCAGGTGGAAGAGACCCAGTACTTC. It codes for CASTRQVEETQYF.